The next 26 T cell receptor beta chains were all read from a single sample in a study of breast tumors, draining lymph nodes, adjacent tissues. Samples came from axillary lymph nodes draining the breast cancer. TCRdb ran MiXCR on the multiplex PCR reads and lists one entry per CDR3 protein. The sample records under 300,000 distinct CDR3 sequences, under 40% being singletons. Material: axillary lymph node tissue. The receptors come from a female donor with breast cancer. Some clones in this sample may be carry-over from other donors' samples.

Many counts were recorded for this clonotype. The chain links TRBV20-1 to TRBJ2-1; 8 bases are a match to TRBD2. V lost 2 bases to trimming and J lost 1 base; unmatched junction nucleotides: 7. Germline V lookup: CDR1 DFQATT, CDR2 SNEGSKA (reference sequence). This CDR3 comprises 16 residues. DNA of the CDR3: TGCAGTGCTAGATCTTCGGGAGGGAGGTCCTACAATGAGCAGTTCTTC. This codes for CSARSSGGRSYNEQFF.

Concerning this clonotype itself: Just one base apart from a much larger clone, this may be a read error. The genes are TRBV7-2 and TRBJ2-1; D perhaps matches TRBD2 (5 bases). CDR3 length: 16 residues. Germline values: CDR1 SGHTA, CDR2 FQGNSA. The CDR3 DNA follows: TGTGCCAGCAGCTTAGGATCCAGCGGAGCCTACAATGAGCTGTTCTTC. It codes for CASSLGSSGAYNELFF.

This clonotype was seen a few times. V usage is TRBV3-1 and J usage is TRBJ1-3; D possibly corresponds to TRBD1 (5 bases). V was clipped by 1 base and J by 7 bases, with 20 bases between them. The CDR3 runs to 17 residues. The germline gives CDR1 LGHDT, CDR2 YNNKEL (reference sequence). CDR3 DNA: TGTGCCAGCAGCCAAGCCCCCGGCAGGGAGAGCGGTAACACCATATATTTT. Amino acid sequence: CASSQAPGRESGNTIYF.

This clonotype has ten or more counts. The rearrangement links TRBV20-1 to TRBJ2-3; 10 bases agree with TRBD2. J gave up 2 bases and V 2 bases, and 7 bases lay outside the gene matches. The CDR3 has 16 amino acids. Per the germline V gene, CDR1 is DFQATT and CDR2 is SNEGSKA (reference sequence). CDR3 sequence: CSARKVSGGYTDTQYF. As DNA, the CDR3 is TGCAGTGCTAGAAAAGTTAGCGGGGGGTACACAGATACGCAGTATTTT.

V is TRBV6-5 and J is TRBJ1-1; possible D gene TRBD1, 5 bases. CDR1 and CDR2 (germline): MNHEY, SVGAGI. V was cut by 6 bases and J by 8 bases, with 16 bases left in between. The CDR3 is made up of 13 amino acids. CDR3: CASSLPGTGEAFF. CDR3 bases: TGTGCCAGCAGCTTACCTGGGACTGGGGAAGCTTTCTTT.

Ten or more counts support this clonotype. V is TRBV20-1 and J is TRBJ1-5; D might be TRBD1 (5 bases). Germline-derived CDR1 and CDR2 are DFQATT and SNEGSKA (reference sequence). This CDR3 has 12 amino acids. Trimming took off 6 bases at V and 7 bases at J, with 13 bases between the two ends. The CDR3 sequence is CSAKTGPQPQHF. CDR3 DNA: TGCAGTGCCAAGACGGGGCCCCAGCCCCAGCATTTT.

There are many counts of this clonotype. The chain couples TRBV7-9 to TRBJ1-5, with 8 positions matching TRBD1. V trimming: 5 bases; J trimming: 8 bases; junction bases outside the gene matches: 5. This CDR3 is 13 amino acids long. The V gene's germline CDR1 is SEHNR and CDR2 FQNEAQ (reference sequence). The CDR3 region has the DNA TGTGCCAGCAGCCCCGACAGGGGCGAGCCCCAGCATTTT. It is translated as CASSPDRGEPQHF.

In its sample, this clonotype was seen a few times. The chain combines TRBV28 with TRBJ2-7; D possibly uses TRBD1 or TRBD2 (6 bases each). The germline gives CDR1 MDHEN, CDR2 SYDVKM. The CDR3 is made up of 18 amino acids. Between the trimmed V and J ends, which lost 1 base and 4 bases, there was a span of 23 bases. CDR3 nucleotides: TGTGCCAGCAGTTTATTGAGATCCGGAACAGGGACTTCGTACGAGCAGTACTTC. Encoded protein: CASSLLRSGTGTSYEQYF.

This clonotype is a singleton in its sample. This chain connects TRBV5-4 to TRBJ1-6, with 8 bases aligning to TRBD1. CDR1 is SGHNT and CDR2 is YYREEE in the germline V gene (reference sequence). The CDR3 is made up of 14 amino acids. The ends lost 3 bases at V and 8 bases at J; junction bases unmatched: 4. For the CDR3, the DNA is TGTGCCAGCAGCTCCGGACAGGGTGATTCACCCCTCCACTTT. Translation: CASSSGQGDSPLHF.

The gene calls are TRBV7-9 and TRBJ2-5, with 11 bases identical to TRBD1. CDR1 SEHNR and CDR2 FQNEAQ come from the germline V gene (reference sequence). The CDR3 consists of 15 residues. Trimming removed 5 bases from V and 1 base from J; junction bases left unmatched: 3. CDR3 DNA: TGTGCCAGCAGCGCGGGACAGGGGGGCCAAGAGACCCAGTACTTC. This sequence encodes CASSAGQGGQETQYF.

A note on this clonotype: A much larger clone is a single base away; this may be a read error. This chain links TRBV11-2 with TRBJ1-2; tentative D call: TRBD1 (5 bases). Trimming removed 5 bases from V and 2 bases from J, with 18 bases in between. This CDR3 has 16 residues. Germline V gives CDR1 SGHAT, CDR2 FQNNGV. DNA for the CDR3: TGTGCCAGCAGCGTACCACCGGGACCGGAAAACTATGGCTACACCTTC. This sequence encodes CASSVPPGPENYGYTF.

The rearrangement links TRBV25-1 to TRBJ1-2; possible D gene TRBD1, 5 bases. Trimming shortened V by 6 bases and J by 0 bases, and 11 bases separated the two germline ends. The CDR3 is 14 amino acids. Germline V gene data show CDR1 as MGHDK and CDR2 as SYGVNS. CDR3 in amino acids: CASSKDRANYGYTF. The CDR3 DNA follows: TGTGCCAGCAGCAAAGACAGAGCTAACTATGGCTACACCTTC.

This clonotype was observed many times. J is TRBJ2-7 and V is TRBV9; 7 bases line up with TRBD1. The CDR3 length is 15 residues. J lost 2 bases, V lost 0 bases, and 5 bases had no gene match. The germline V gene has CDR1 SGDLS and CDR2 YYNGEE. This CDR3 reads CASSVVGDRPYEQYF. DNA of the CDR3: TGTGCCAGCAGCGTAGTTGGGGACAGACCCTACGAGCAGTACTTC.

The CDR3 DNA follows: TGCAGCGCCCGGGACAGGGGGCAGAACACTGAAGCTTTCTTT. This sequence encodes CSARDRGQNTEAFF. V and J are TRBV29-1 and TRBJ1-1; 12 positions match TRBD1. The V segment lost 7 bases and the J segment 1 base; nucleotides outside the gene matches: 4. CDR1 is SQVTM, CDR2 ANQGSEA, per germline. The CDR3 spans 14 residues. The full variable domain, with the rest looked up from reference TRBV29-1 and TRBJ1-1, is SAVISQKPSRDICQRGTSLTIQCQVDSQVTMMFWYRQQPGQSLTLIATANQGSEATYESGFVIDKFPISRPNLTFSTLTVSNMSPEDSSIYLCSARDRGQNTEAFFGQGTRLTVV.

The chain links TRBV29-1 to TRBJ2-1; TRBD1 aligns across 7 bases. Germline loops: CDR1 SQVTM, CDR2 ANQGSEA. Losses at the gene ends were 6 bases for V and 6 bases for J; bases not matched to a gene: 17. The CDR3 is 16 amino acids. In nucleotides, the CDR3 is TGCAGCGTGAACTACAGCAGGCTGACAGGGAGCAATGAGCAGTTCTTC. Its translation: CSVNYSRLTGSNEQFF.

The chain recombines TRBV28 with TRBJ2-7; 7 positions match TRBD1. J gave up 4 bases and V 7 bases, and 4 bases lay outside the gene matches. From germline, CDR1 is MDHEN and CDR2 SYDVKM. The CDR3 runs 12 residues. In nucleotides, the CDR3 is TGTGCCAGCACCGACAGGGCTTACGAGCAGTACTTC. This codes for CASTDRAYEQYF.

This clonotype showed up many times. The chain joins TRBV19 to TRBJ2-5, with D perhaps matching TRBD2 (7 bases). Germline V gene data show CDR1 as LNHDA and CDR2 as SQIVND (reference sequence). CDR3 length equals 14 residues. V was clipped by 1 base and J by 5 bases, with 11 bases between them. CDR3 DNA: TGTGCCAGTAGTATAGTGCGGGGGCTTGAGACCCAGTACTTC. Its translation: CASSIVRGLETQYF.

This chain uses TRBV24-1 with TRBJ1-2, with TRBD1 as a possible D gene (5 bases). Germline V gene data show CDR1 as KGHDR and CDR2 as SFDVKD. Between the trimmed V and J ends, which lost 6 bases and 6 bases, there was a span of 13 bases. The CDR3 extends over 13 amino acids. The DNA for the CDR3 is TGTGCCACCAGTCGAGGATCGGGACATGGCTACACCTTC. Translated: CATSRGSGHGYTF.

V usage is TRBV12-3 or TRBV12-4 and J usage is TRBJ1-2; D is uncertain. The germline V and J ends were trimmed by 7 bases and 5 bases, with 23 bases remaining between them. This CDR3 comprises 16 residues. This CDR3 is CASTLGRVGFYYGYTF. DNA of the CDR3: TGTGCCAGCACCCTGGGGAGGGTGGGCTTCTATTATGGCTACACCTTC.

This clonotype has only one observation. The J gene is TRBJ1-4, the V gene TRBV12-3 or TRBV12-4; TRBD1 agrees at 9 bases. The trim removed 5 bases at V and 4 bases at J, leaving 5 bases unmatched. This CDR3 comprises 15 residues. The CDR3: CASSPGQGNNEKLFF. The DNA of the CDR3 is TGTGCCAGCAGTCCCGGACAGGGGAATAATGAAAAACTGTTTTTT.

CDR3 bases: TGTGCCAGCAGCTTAGCTCCGAGATATTTAGCCTACGAGCAGTACTTC. Translating gives CASSLAPRYLAYEQYF. This chain connects TRBV11-2 to TRBJ2-7; D call uncertain. Germline assignment: CDR1 SGHAT and CDR2 FQNNGV. The CDR3 totals 16 residues. Trimming shortened V by 1 base and J by 2 bases, and 15 bases separated the two germline ends.

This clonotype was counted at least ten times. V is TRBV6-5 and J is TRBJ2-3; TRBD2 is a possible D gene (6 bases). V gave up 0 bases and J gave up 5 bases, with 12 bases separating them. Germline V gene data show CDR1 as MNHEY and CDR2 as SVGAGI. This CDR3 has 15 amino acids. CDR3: CASSYSGGVGDTQYF. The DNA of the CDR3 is TGTGCCAGCAGTTACTCTGGAGGGGTAGGAGATACGCAGTATTTT.

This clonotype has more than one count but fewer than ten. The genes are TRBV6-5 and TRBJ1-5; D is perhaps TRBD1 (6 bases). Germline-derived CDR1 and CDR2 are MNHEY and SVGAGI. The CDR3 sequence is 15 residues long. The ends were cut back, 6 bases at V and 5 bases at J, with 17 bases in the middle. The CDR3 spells CASSRSIGGDQPQHF. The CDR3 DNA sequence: TGTGCCAGCAGCAGATCGATCGGGGGCGATCAGCCCCAGCATTTT.

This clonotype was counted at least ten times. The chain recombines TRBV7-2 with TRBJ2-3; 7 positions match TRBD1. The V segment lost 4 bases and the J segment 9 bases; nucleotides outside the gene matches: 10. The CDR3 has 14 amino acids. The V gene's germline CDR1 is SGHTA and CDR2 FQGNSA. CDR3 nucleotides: TGTGCCAGCAGCTCAACCCATCGACAGGGAACGCAGTATTTT. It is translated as CASSSTHRQGTQYF.

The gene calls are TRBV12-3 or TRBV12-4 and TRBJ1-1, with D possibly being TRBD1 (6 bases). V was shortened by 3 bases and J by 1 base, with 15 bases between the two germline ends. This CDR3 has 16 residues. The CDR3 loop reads CASSLGGGARNTEAFF. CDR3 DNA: TGTGCCAGCAGTTTGGGTGGGGGGGCTCGGAACACTGAAGCTTTCTTT.

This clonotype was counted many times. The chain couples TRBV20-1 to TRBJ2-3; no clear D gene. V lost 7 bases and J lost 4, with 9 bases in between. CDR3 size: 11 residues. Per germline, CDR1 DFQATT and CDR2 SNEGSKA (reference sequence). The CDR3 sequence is CSVPSADTQYF. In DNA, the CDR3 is TGCAGTGTCCCCAGCGCAGATACGCAGTATTTT.